A single sample gave rise to the 23 T cell receptor beta chains below, sequenced in a study of early T cells in non-severe SARS-CoV-2 infection. TCRdb called the 5' RACE reads again in MiXCR, with one record for every CDR3 protein. The sample yields about 60,000 distinct CDR3 sequences, under 15% seen once. Sequencing input: whole blood. These receptors were taken from an adult who was a healthcare worker with PCR-confirmed SARS-CoV-2 infection or an uninfected control (not recorded which).

This clonotype was recorded a few times. The chain has TRBV11-2 and TRBJ2-5, with D possibly being TRBD2 (6 bases). Germline values: CDR1 SGHAT, CDR2 FQNNGV. The CDR3 has 14 amino acids. V lost 3 bases, J lost 2 bases, and 10 bases lay in between. This CDR3 reads CASSFVAGQETQYF. The CDR3 DNA reads TGTGCCAGCAGCTTCGTTGCGGGGCAAGAGACCCAGTACTTC.

V is TRBV11-2 and J is TRBJ2-1; 12 bases are shared with TRBD2. With V trimmed by 5 bases and J by 0 bases, 14 bases remained unmatched. Looked up from germline, CDR1 is SGHAT and CDR2 is FQNNGV. CDR3 length: 20 residues. CDR3 nucleotide sequence: TGTGCCAGCAGCCCTACCGGACTAGCGGGGCGCCGTAGCTCCTACAATGAGCAGTTCTTC. This encodes CASSPTGLAGRRSSYNEQFF.

The chain links TRBV28 to TRBJ1-1; D is undetermined. CDR3 length equals 11 residues. Trimming removed 2 bases at V and 11 bases at J, with 9 bases between. Germline V gives CDR1 MDHEN, CDR2 SYDVKM. CDR3 residues: CASSLGLTAFF. As DNA, the CDR3 is TGTGCCAGCAGTTTAGGCCTGACGGCTTTCTTT.

This clonotype was detected ten times or more. This chain joins TRBV20-1 and TRBJ2-7, with D possibly TRBD2 on 6 matching bases. From germline, CDR1 is DFQATT and CDR2 SNEGSKA (reference sequence). The CDR3 is made up of 16 amino acids. V gave up 3 bases and J gave up 3 bases, with 21 bases separating them. The CDR3 protein is CSASARQRGVGYEQYF. The CDR3 nucleotides read TGCAGTGCTAGTGCGCGACAGCGCGGGGTTGGCTACGAGCAGTACTTC.

In this sample, this clonotype turned up a few times. This sequence joins TRBV5-1 and TRBJ2-2; D remains ambiguous. V shed 2 bases and J shed 3 bases, with 5 bases lying between them. The CDR3 consists of 13 residues. Germline assignment: CDR1 SGHRS and CDR2 YFSETQ. For the CDR3, the DNA is TGCGCCAGCAGCTTAGGCGACACCGGGGAGCTGTTTTTT. This encodes CASSLGDTGELFF.

In its sample, this clonotype was seen a few times. The junction shows a germline mismatch at one end, possibly a read error. In DNA, the CDR3 is TGTGCCAGCAGGAGGGAGGCAGACACTGAAGTTTTCTTT. Its translation is CASRREADTEVFF. The chain carries TRBV2 and TRBJ1-1; no firm D call. The V gene's germline CDR1 is SNHLY and CDR2 FYNNEI. The CDR3 is 13 residues long.

This clonotype has more than one count but fewer than ten. CDR3 in amino acids: CASSPGQGAEEQFF. CDR3 nucleotides: TGTGCCAGCAGTCCGGGACAGGGGGCGGAAGAGCAGTTCTTC. The chain links TRBV12-3 or TRBV12-4 to TRBJ2-1; 12 bases line up with TRBD1. V shed 5 bases, J shed 10 bases, and the junction held 6 bases outside the gene matches. This CDR3 is 14 amino acids long.

As to this clonotype: Possible read error: a much larger clone is one base away. CDR3 nucleotide sequence: TGTGCCACCAGTGATCCTAGGACTACCGAGCGCCATGAGCAGTTCTTC. This gives the protein CATSDPRTTERHEQFF. The V gene is TRBV24-1, the J gene TRBJ2-1, with a possible D match to TRBD2 (6 bases). The ends were cut back, 3 bases at V and 8 bases at J, with 19 bases in the middle. The CDR3 is 16 residues long. CDR1 and CDR2 (germline): KGHDR, SFDVKD.

This clonotype was detected ten times or more. The CDR3 loop reads CASSLINTGELFF. DNA for the CDR3: TGTGCCAGCAGCTTAATTAACACCGGGGAGCTGTTTTTT. The chain combines TRBV7-2 with TRBJ2-2; D is undetermined. The V gene's germline CDR1 is SGHTA and CDR2 FQGNSA. The V end lost 2 bases, the J end lost 2 bases, and 3 bases lay between the germline ends. This CDR3 region has 13 residues.

This clonotype was found many times. This chain uses TRBV5-1 with TRBJ2-6, with 7 bases that match TRBD1. V trimming: 7 bases; J trimming: 0 bases; junction bases outside the gene matches: 13. Germline V lookup: CDR1 SGHRS, CDR2 YFSETQ. The CDR3 consists of 18 residues. CDR3 nucleotide sequence: TGCGCCAGCCGTTTAGGACAGGACGCTAGCTCTGGGGCCAACGTCCTGACTTTC. Protein: CASRLGQDASSGANVLTF.

This clonotype was detected ten times or more. The rearrangement links TRBV2 to TRBJ2-1, with D unclear. Trimming shortened V by 1 base and J by 4 bases, and 8 bases separated the two germline ends. CDR3 length equals 14 residues. The V gene's germline CDR1 is SNHLY and CDR2 FYNNEI. CDR3 residues: CASSEGAEYNEQFF. The CDR3 coding sequence is TGTGCCAGCAGTGAAGGTGCAGAATACAATGAGCAGTTCTTC.

This clonotype was picked up a small number of times. The V and J genes are TRBV5-4 and TRBJ2-1, with 11 bases aligning to TRBD2. Losses at the gene ends were 1 base for V and 7 bases for J; bases not matched to a gene: 10. The CDR3 has 17 amino acids. CDR1 is SGHNT, CDR2 YYREEE, per germline (reference sequence). The CDR3 nucleotides read TGTGCCAGCAGCTTGAAGATTAGCGGGAGGGAGTCGAATGAGCAGTTCTTC. Amino acids: CASSLKISGRESNEQFF.

The CDR3 here is CASSLNSGTGLAYEQYF. The CDR3, as DNA: TGTGCCAGCAGCCTAAATTCCGGGACAGGGTTAGCCTACGAGCAGTACTTC. This sequence joins TRBV7-8 and TRBJ2-7, with 9 positions matching TRBD1. CDR1 is SGHVS, CDR2 FQNEAQ, per germline. J gave up 2 bases and V 5 bases, and 13 bases lay outside the gene matches. The CDR3 runs to 17 residues.

The chain employs TRBV5-1 and TRBJ1-4, with 7 bases matching TRBD1. The CDR3 has 17 residues. With 3 bases clipped from V and 4 bases from J, the junction kept 12 bases outside the gene matches. The germline gives CDR1 SGHRS, CDR2 YFSETQ. As DNA, the CDR3 is TGCGCCAGCAGCTCACCCGAGACAGGGCGAAGTAATGAAAAACTGTTTTTT. This codes for CASSSPETGRSNEKLFF.

This clonotype was observed many times. The chain employs TRBV27 and TRBJ2-7; 8 bases agree with TRBD2. The junction had 9 bases not matched to a gene; V was cut back by 11 bases and J by 3 bases. The germline CDR1 and CDR2 sequences are MNHEY and SMNVEV (reference sequence). The CDR3 is 13 residues long. CDR3 loop: CASIGGDFYEQYF. For the CDR3, the DNA is TGTGCCTCGATCGGGGGGGACTTCTACGAGCAGTACTTC.

This clonotype was seen only a few times. The CDR3 DNA follows: TGTGCCAGCAGCCATCAGTCCGGGGTGGAGACCCAGTACTTC. Residues: CASSHQSGVETQYF. This chain connects TRBV28 to TRBJ2-5, with D maybe TRBD2 (5 bases). The CDR3 sequence is 14 residues long. Germline values: CDR1 MDHEN, CDR2 SYDVKM. Trimming shortened V by 6 bases and J by 5 bases, and 16 bases separated the two germline ends.

This clonotype was recorded at least ten times. CDR3 sequence reads: CAIRKDRTYEQYF. DNA of the CDR3: TGTGCCATCAGGAAAGACAGAACCTACGAGCAGTACTTC. V and J are TRBV10-3 and TRBJ2-7; D perhaps matches TRBD1 (5 bases). The V end was cut by 6 bases, the J end by 2 bases, with 11 bases between. This CDR3 contains 13 residues. Germline V gives CDR1 ENHRY, CDR2 SYGVKD.

The sample holds many counts of this clonotype. The CDR3 coding sequence is TGTGCCAGCAGCCCTCTAGCTTACACAGATACGCAGTATTTT. Translating it yields CASSPLAYTDTQYF. The chain recombines TRBV28 with TRBJ2-3; tentative D call: TRBD2 (5 bases). Germline V CDR1 and CDR2: MDHEN, SYDVKM. The ends were cut back, 6 bases at V and 2 bases at J, with 12 bases in the middle. The CDR3 is made up of 14 amino acids.

J is TRBJ2-7 and V is TRBV6-1; 10 nucleotides align to TRBD2. The CDR3 runs to 15 residues. Trimming removed 5 bases from V and 3 bases from J; junction bases left unmatched: 7. Germline V gene sequence: CDR1 MNHNS, CDR2 SASEGT. CDR3 bases: TGTGCCAGCAGTACAGCGGGAGGGCCTCTCTACGAGCAGTACTTC. This gives the protein CASSTAGGPLYEQYF.

This chain uses TRBV5-5 with TRBJ1-5, with D hard to call. CDR1 is SGHKS, CDR2 YYEKEE, per germline (reference sequence). CDR3 length: 11 amino acids. V was pared by 7 bases and J by 8 bases, with 10 bases between. The CDR3 protein is CASPSDEPQHF. In DNA form, the CDR3 reads TGTGCCAGCCCCTCTGATGAGCCCCAGCATTTT.

This chain connects TRBV7-6 to TRBJ2-1; 10 nucleotides align to TRBD2. The germline CDR1 and CDR2 sequences are SGHVS and FNYEAQ. V dropped 1 base and J dropped 8; count of bases not matched to a gene: 8. The length of the CDR3 is 16 residues. The CDR3 DNA reads TGTGCCAGCAGCTTAGAAGGACTAGCGGTTTTGGATGAGCAGTTCTTC. This gives the protein CASSLEGLAVLDEQFF.

With regard to this clonotype: Just one base apart from a much larger clone, this may be a read error. The chain carries TRBV29-1 and TRBJ2-1, with 10 bases that match TRBD2. This CDR3 has 12 residues. Germline V gene data show CDR1 as SQVTM and CDR2 as ANQGSEA. J lost 15 bases, V lost 7 bases, and 12 bases had no gene match. The CDR3 sequence is CSGILAGATPFF. CDR3 nucleotide sequence: TGCAGCGGAATTCTAGCGGGGGCCACGCCGTTCTTC.

The table lists this clonotype with many counts. J is TRBJ2-5 and V is TRBV2; D not resolved. CDR1 is SNHLY and CDR2 is FYNNEI in the germline V gene. This CDR3 has 12 residues. V was cut by 6 bases and J by 1 base, with 6 bases left in between. For the CDR3, the DNA is TGTGCCAGCAGGCCTGCCCAAGAGACCCAGTACTTC. This encodes CASRPAQETQYF.